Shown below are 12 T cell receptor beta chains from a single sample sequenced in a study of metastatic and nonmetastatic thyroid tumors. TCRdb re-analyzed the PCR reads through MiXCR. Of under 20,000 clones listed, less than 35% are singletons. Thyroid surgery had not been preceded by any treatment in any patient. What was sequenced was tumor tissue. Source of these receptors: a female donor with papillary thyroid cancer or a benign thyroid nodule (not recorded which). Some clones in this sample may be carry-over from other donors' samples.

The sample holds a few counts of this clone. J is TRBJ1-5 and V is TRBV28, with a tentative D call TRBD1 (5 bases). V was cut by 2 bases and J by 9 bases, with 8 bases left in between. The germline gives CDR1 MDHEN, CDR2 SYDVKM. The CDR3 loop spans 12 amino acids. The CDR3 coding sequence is TGTGCCAGCAGTTTACCTGGGGGGCCCCAGCATTTT. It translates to CASSLPGGPQHF. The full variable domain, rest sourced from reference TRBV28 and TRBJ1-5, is DVKVTQSSRYLVKRTGEKVFLECVQDMDHENMFWYRQDPGLGLRLIYFSYDVKMKEKGDIPEGYSVSREKKERFSLILESASTNQTSMYLCASSLPGGPQHFGDGTRLSIL.

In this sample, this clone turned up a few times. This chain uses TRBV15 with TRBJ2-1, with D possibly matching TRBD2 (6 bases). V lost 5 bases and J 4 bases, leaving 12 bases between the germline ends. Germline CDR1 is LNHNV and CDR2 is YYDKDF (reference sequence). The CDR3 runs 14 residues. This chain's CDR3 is CATSDRGSYNEQFF. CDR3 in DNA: TGTGCCACCAGCGATCGGGGGTCTTACAATGAGCAGTTCTTC. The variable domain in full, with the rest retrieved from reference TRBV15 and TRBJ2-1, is DAMVIQNPRYQVTQFGKPVTLSCSQTLNHNVMYWYQQKSSQAPKLLFHYYDKDFNNEADTPDNFQSRRPNTSFCFLDIRSPGLGDTAMYLCATSDRGSYNEQFFGPGTRLTVL.

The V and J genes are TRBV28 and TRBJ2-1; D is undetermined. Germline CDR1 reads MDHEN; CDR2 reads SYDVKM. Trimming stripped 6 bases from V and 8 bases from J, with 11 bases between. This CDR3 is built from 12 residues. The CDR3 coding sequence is TGTGCCAGCAGCTGGGCAGAATATGAGCAGTTCTTC. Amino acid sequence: CASSWAEYEQFF.

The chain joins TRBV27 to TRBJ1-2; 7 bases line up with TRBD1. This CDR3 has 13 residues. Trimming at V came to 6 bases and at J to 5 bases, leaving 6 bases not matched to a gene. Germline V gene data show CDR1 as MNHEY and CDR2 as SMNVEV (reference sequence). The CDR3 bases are TGTGCCAGCAGAGGGACAGCCGTTTATGGCTACACCTTC. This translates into CASRGTAVYGYTF.

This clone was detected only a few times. The CDR3 here is CASSPAGGNSYEQYF. The CDR3 DNA reads as TGTGCCAGCAGTCCAGCGGGGGGGAACTCCTACGAGCAGTACTTC. The rearrangement links TRBV6-1 to TRBJ2-7; 10 bases are a match to TRBD2. V lost 5 bases and J lost 0; bases outside the gene matches: 4. The CDR3 has 15 amino acids. Germline assignment: CDR1 MNHNS and CDR2 SASEGT.

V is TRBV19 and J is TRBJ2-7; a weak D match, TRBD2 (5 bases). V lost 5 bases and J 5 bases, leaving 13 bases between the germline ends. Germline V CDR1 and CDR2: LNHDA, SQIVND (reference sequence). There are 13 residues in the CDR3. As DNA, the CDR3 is TGTGCCAGTAGTCCCGAGGGAGACAACGAGCAGTACTTC. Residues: CASSPEGDNEQYF.

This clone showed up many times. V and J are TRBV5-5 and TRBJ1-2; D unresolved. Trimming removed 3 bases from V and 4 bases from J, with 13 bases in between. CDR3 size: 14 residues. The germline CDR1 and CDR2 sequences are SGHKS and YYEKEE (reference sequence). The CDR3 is CASSSRGESYGYTF. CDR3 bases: TGTGCCAGCAGCTCCCGGGGAGAAAGCTATGGCTACACCTTC.

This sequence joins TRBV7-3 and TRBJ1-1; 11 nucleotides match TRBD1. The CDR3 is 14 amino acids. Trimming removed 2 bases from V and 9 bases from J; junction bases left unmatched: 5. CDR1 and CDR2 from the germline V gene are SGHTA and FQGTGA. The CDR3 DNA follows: TGTGCCAGCAGCTTACACCCGGACAGGGGGCAAGCTTTCTTT. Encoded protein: CASSLHPDRGQAFF.

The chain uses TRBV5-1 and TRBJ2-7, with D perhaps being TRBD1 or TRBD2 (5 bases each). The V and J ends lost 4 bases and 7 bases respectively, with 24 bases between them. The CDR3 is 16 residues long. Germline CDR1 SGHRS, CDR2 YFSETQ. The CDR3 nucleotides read TGCGCCAGCAGCCTTGGGAGTGGGACCGGCAATCGAGAGCAGTACTTC. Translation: CASSLGSGTGNREQYF.

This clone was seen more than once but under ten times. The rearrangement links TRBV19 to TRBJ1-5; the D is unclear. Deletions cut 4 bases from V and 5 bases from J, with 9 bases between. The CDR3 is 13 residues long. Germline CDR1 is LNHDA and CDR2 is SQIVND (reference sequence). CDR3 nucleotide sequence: TGTGCCAGTAGTACCCCTGTGCATCAGCCCCAGCATTTT. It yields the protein CASSTPVHQPQHF.

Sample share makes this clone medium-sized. The CDR3 loop is CASSQVVRAFF. The CDR3 DNA sequence: TGTGCCAGCAGTCAGGTGGTTAGGGCTTTCTTT. The J gene is TRBJ1-1, the V gene TRBV6-1, with unresolved D. The V end lost 5 bases, the J end lost 11 bases, and 12 bases lay between the germline ends. The CDR3 sequence is 11 residues long. CDR1 is MNHNS, CDR2 SASEGT, per germline.

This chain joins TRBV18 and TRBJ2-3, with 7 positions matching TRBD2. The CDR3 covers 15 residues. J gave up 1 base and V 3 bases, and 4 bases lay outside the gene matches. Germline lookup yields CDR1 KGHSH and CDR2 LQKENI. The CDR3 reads CASSPFAGGTDTQYF. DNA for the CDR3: TGTGCCAGCTCACCTTTTGCGGGGGGCACAGATACGCAGTATTTT.